The rows below give T cell receptor beta chains drawn from one sample of a study of T-cell reconstitution after alpha-beta-depleted transplantation in children. TCRdb called the PCR reads again in MiXCR, with one record for every CDR3 protein. This table has 250,000 or so distinct CDR3 sequences, roughly 25% appearing once. Sequenced material: PBMCs, mostly from graft donor cells, taken 360 days after TCRalphabeta/CD19-depleted stem cell transplant. Every receptor here comes from a female patient between 2 and 15 years old who had a stem cell transplant for congenital amegakaryocytic thrombocytopenia, so the T cells may come from the graft donor. The CDR3 runs from the conserved cysteine through the conserved F or W. The order of the fields is D gene, clone size, V gene, J gene, CDR3 DNA, CDR3 protein. D genes are given only for firm matches. Clone size is stated in some rows and not others, as once, few, many or a class when expanded.

d_gene: .; abundance: .; v_gene: TRBV12-3/TRBV12-4; j_gene: TRBJ2-7; CDR3nt: TGTGCCAGCAGTTTAGCAGGGTTGGGGCAGTACTTC; CDR3aa: CASSLAGLGQYF
d_gene: .; abundance: few; v_gene: TRBV4-1; j_gene: TRBJ2-2; CDR3nt: TGCGCCAGCAGCCGAAATCAGGGAAACACCGGGGAGCTGTTTTTT; CDR3aa: CASSRNQGNTGELFF
d_gene: .; abundance: .; v_gene: TRBV12-3/TRBV12-4; j_gene: TRBJ2-7; CDR3nt: TGTGCCAGCAGTTTTTATTCAGGGCGCTCCTACGAGCAGTACTTC; CDR3aa: CASSFYSGRSYEQYF
d_gene: TRBD2; abundance: few; v_gene: TRBV10-3; j_gene: TRBJ2-7; CDR3nt: TGTGCCATCACTAATAGCGGGGGTCTCTCCTACGAGCAGTACTTC; CDR3aa: CAITNSGGLSYEQYF
d_gene: .; abundance: .; v_gene: TRBV10-3; j_gene: TRBJ1-2; CDR3nt: TGTGCCATCAGTGAGTCGTCCGCTCCGGTCCCTTCTAACTATGGCTACACCTTC; CDR3aa: CAISESSAPVPSNYGYTF
d_gene: .; abundance: few; v_gene: TRBV15; j_gene: TRBJ2-3; CDR3nt: TGTGCCACCAGCAGAGCTTTGACAGGTACAGATACGCAGTATTTT; CDR3aa: CATSRALTGTDTQYF
d_gene: .; abundance: many; v_gene: TRBV5-1; j_gene: TRBJ2-4; CDR3nt: TGCGCCAGCAGCTTGGTTCCGGGAGTGACCAAAAACATTCAGTACTTC; CDR3aa: CASSLVPGVTKNIQYF
d_gene: .; abundance: many; v_gene: TRBV12-3/TRBV12-4; j_gene: TRBJ2-1; CDR3nt: TGTGCCAGCAGGGGGGACACAGATCACTACAATGAGCAGTTCTTC; CDR3aa: CASRGDTDHYNEQFF
d_gene: .; abundance: few; v_gene: TRBV18; j_gene: TRBJ1-5; CDR3nt: TGTGCCAGCTCCACAGGGAGACAGCCCCAGCATTTT; CDR3aa: CASSTGRQPQHF
d_gene: .; abundance: few; v_gene: TRBV4-1; j_gene: TRBJ1-2; CDR3nt: TGCGCCAGCAGCCAAGAAACCACATTAACTTATGGCTACACCTTC; CDR3aa: CASSQETTLTYGYTF
d_gene: .; abundance: few; v_gene: TRBV4-1; j_gene: TRBJ2-1; CDR3nt: TGCGCCAGCAGCCAATTCTCAGTGGGCATCGGGCGGGCCAATGAGCAGTTCTTC; CDR3aa: CASSQFSVGIGRANEQFF
d_gene: TRBD2; abundance: few; v_gene: TRBV3-1; j_gene: TRBJ2-7; CDR3nt: TGTGCCAGCAGCCTAACGAGTAGCGGGAGCTACGAGCAGTACTTC; CDR3aa: CASSLTSSGSYEQYF
d_gene: TRBD2; abundance: .; v_gene: TRBV27; j_gene: TRBJ2-3; CDR3nt: TGTGCCAGCAGTTTCGACGCGGGAGGTACAGATACGCAGTATTTT; CDR3aa: CASSFDAGGTDTQYF
d_gene: .; abundance: many; v_gene: TRBV7-9; j_gene: TRBJ2-7; CDR3nt: TGTGCCAGCAGCTTGGACACGGCCTACGAGCAGTACTTC; CDR3aa: CASSLDTAYEQYF
d_gene: .; abundance: few; v_gene: TRBV3-1; j_gene: TRBJ1-5; CDR3nt: TGTGCCAGCAGCCAAGATGCAAGCGGCAATCAGCCCCAGCATTTT; CDR3aa: CASSQDASGNQPQHF
d_gene: .; abundance: few; v_gene: TRBV6-5; j_gene: TRBJ2-1; CDR3nt: TGTGCCAGCAGTTATGGGATAAACAACAATGAGCAGTTCTTC; CDR3aa: CASSYGINNNEQFF